This TCR beta chain was sequenced in a study of blood T cell repertoires in COVID-19. For the study at large: Samples representing acute and convalescent COVID-19 were sourced from the United States, Italy and Spain.

TCRdb's table, derived via immunoSEQ multiplex PCR, lists solely in-frame clones and lacks some. Of approximately 440,000 clones in the sample, 88% are singletons; the top ten hold roughly 13%. This clone was seen a handful of times. The source is a woman aged 45-60 years with COVID-19, enrolled during active disease. What was sequenced was peripheral blood.

Here the CDR3 reads CASSPSGTRLYNEQFF. The CDR3 nucleotides are TGTGCCAGCAGCCCAAGCGGGACTAGATTGTACAATGAGCAGTTCTTC. This sequence joins TRBV11-3 and TRBJ2-1, with 8 bases identical to TRBD2. Germline CDR1 is SGHNT and CDR2 is YENEEA. Trimming cost V 5 bases and J 4 bases; bases outside gene matches: 10. The CDR3 runs to 16 residues.